This TCR beta chain was sequenced during a study of blood T cell repertoires in COVID-19. This CDR3 region has 14 residues. Germline CDR1 reads MNHEY; CDR2 reads SVGAGI. V was clipped by 5 bases and J by 4 bases; unmatched bases: 7. Clones were sequenced by immunoSEQ multiplex PCR, and TCRdb holds only the in-frame ones, with some missing. Here the sample spans 160,000 or so clones, roughly 84% being singletons. The source is a man aged 50-60 years who had recovered from COVID-19. V usage is TRBV6-5 and J usage is TRBJ1-2; 7 nucleotides match TRBD1. The sequenced sample consisted of PBMCs or T cells enriched from blood (not recorded which). CDR3 coding DNA: TGTGCCAGCAGTACGGGACAGAAAATCTATGGCTACACCTTC. It encodes CASSTGQKIYGYTF.